The 26 T cell receptor beta chains presented below share a single source sample, sequenced in a study of T cells in Graves' hyperthyroidism and ophthalmopathy (dated by TCRdb to about 2019). The receptor library was made with multiplex PCR. The sample was run on an Illumina HiSeq 2000. The TCR beta CDR3 regions were amplified from the RNA transcripts. The first round of RT-PCR for the TCR CDR3 was performed with the HTBI primer set and the Qiagen OneStep RT-PCR kit. In TCRdb, the public reads were trimmed at Q25 with fastp and aligned with MiXCR, with productive beta chains retained. Each CDR3 protein appears once, grouped with its most common genes and DNA. Counted in this sample were more than 300,000 distinct CDR3 sequences; approximately 18% of them appeared once. Clones ranked in the top ten supply around a third of the sample. Sequencing was done on a sample of blood. These receptor sequences come from a woman in her 30s with Graves' hyperthyroidism that later progressed to Graves' ophthalmopathy.

This clonotype has at least ten counts. V is TRBV5-1 and J is TRBJ2-7; 8 bases fit TRBD1. This CDR3 has 15 residues. Germline V gives CDR1 SGHRS, CDR2 YFSETQ. V dropped 4 bases and J dropped 3; count of bases not matched to a gene: 9. CDR3: CASSVGTGLLYEQYF. CDR3 in DNA: TGCGCCAGCAGCGTCGGGACAGGTCTCCTCTACGAGCAGTACTTC.

The chain recombines TRBV5-6 with TRBJ1-2; 7 nucleotides agree with TRBD1. The CDR3 contains 14 residues. The junction had 8 bases not matched to a gene; V was cut back by 3 bases and J by 6 bases. Germline V gene sequence: CDR1 SGHDT, CDR2 YYEEEE. CDR3 DNA sequence: TGTGCCAGCAGCTCGCAGGGGGTTAGACATGGCTACACCTTC. As protein: CASSSQGVRHGYTF.

Comment on this clonotype: A much larger clone sits a single nucleotide away, making a read error possible. The chain combines TRBV5-1 with TRBJ1-2; D not resolved. The CDR3 sequence is 13 residues long. Germline loops: CDR1 SGHRS, CDR2 YFSETQ. The DNA of the CDR3 is TGCGCCAGCAGCCCCGTGCAGTACTATGGCTACATCTTC. Its translation is CASSPVQYYGYIF.

This clonotype was seen at least ten times. The chain recombines TRBV29-1 with TRBJ2-7, with TRBD1 matching over 7 bases. The CDR3 spans 13 residues. Germline CDR1 is SQVTM and CDR2 is ANQGSEA. The junction had 4 bases not matched to a gene; V was cut back by 4 bases and J by 1 base. The CDR3 loop is CSVVGTASYEQYF. The CDR3 nucleotides are TGCAGCGTTGTCGGGACAGCTTCCTACGAGCAGTACTTC.

This clonotype has at least ten counts. The chain recombines TRBV2 with TRBJ1-6, with TRBD1 matching 8 bases. The CDR3 is 17 residues long. Trimming took 6 bases from V and 2 from J; bases not matched to a gene: 9. CDR1 is SNHLY and CDR2 is FYNNEI in the germline V gene. This CDR3 reads CASRKDRDSPYNSPLHF. The CDR3 region has the DNA TGTGCCAGCAGAAAGGACAGGGATAGCCCCTATAATTCACCCCTCCACTTT.

The J gene is TRBJ2-1, the V gene TRBV4-1; maybe TRBD1 (5 bases). The V end lost 1 base, the J end lost 0 bases, and 10 bases lay between the germline ends. CDR1 is MGHRA, CDR2 YSYEKL, per germline. The CDR3 covers 16 residues. The chain's CDR3 is CASSQVRQGSYNEQFF. CDR3 coding DNA: TGCGCCAGCAGCCAAGTTCGGCAGGGCTCCTACAATGAGCAGTTCTTC.

This clonotype was seen many times. V usage is TRBV7-8 and J usage is TRBJ2-7, with 9 bases identical to TRBD2. Germline V gene lookup returns CDR1 SGHVS and CDR2 FQNEAQ. After removal of 0 bases from V and 2 bases from J, the junction contained 5 bases not matched to a gene. This CDR3 contains 16 residues. The DNA of the CDR3 is TGTGCCAGCAGCTTAGCCCCTCTAGCGGGACCCTACGAGCAGTACTTC. It codes for CASSLAPLAGPYEQYF.

The rearrangement links TRBV11-2 to TRBJ2-1, with 9 bases aligning to TRBD2. CDR1 SGHAT and CDR2 FQNNGV come from the germline V gene. CDR3 length equals 15 residues. With V trimmed by 4 bases and J by 4 bases, 5 bases remained unmatched. For the CDR3, the DNA is TGTGCCAGCAGCTCCCTAGCGGGATTTTACAATGAGCAGTTCTTC. It encodes CASSSLAGFYNEQFF.

The chain couples TRBV28 to TRBJ2-1, with D maybe TRBD1 (5 bases). V shed 6 bases and J shed 8 bases, with 11 bases lying between them. The CDR3 has 12 amino acids. Germline assignment: CDR1 MDHEN and CDR2 SYDVKM. In nucleotides, the CDR3 is TGTGCCAGCAGCCCACAAGGGGATGAGCAGTTCTTC. It specifies CASSPQGDEQFF. Based on the CDR3 plus reference TRBV28 and TRBJ2-1, the full variable domain is DVKVTQSSRYLVKRTGEKVFLECVQDMDHENMFWYRQDPGLGLRLIYFSYDVKMKEKGDIPEGYSVSREKKERFSLILESASTNQTSMYLCASSPQGDEQFFGPGTRLTVL.

Note on this clonotype: With a much larger clone just one base away, this may be a read error. V gene TRBV5-1 combines with J gene TRBJ2-5; the D gene is possibly TRBD1 (5 bases). V gave up 4 bases and J gave up 2 bases, with 12 bases separating them. Germline V gene data show CDR1 as SGHRS and CDR2 as YFSETQ. The CDR3 runs 14 residues. This CDR3 is CASSPLGDQETQYF. The CDR3 DNA follows: TGCGCCAGCAGCCCCTTAGGGGATCAAGAGACCCAGTACTTC.

This clonotype was seen at least ten times. This chain joins TRBV28 and TRBJ2-7; 8 bases map to TRBD2. Germline-derived CDR1 and CDR2 are MDHEN and SYDVKM. This CDR3 has 16 amino acids. The V segment lost 5 bases and the J segment 5 bases; nucleotides outside the gene matches: 14. The DNA for the CDR3 is TGTGCCAGCAGTCCGACGGGGGGAGCGGGAGTCCACGAGCAGTACTTC. Protein: CASSPTGGAGVHEQYF.

The chain joins TRBV11-2 to TRBJ2-1; 8 nucleotides agree with TRBD2. The CDR3 extends over 15 amino acids. Germline-derived CDR1 and CDR2 are SGHAT and FQNNGV. V was clipped by 3 bases and J by 4 bases; unmatched bases: 5. This chain's CDR3 is CASSFAGLAYNEQFF. As DNA, the CDR3 is TGTGCCAGCAGCTTCGCCGGACTAGCTTACAATGAGCAGTTCTTC.

This clonotype came up many times. The rearrangement joins TRBV12-3 or TRBV12-4 to TRBJ1-5, with D possibly matching TRBD1 (6 bases). This CDR3 is built from 15 residues. Trimming took 3 bases from V and 5 from J, leaving 14 bases between them. DNA of the CDR3: TGTGCCAGCAGTTTGGTCCGGGGACACCATCAGCCCCAGCATTTT. Protein sequence: CASSLVRGHHQPQHF.

This clonotype was detected many times. This sequence joins TRBV28 and TRBJ1-1, with 7 nucleotides matching TRBD1. The V gene's germline CDR1 is MDHEN and CDR2 SYDVKM. Germline trimming cut 3 bases from V and 0 bases from J; bases unmatched to any gene: 7. The CDR3 runs to 16 residues. This CDR3 reads CASSFPAGGLNTEAFF. The CDR3 DNA is TGTGCCAGCAGTTTCCCGGCAGGGGGATTGAACACTGAAGCTTTCTTT.

This clonotype was found many times. V gene TRBV4-1 combines with J gene TRBJ1-1, with 7 bases lining up with TRBD1. CDR3 length: 17 residues. Germline-derived CDR1 and CDR2 are MGHRA and YSYEKL. Trimming cost V 4 bases and J 0 bases; bases outside gene matches: 11. DNA of the CDR3: TGCGCCAGCAGCCGGGAGGGGGCGCAAGGGATGAACACTGAAGCTTTCTTT. Protein: CASSREGAQGMNTEAFF.

This clonotype was seen repeatedly, ten times or more. The chain carries TRBV30 and TRBJ2-7, with D uncertain. CDR1 and CDR2 from the germline V gene are GTSNPN and SVGIG (reference sequence). This CDR3 contains 12 residues. V was pared by 1 base and J by 2 bases, with 6 bases between. CDR3 nucleotide sequence: TGTGCCTGGAGTGATTCCCCCTACGAGCAGTACTTC. It yields the protein CAWSDSPYEQYF.

This clonotype was observed a few times. Just one base apart from a much larger clone, this may be a read error. The chain has TRBV20-1 and TRBJ1-2; 7 bases align to TRBD1. CDR3 length equals 13 residues. Germline-derived CDR1 and CDR2 are DFQATT and SNEGSKA (reference sequence). The CDR3 region is CGGTIGGRGGYTF. The CDR3 bases are TGCGGTGGCACGATAGGGGGCCGGGGTGGCTACACCTTC.

This clonotype appeared many times. This chain joins TRBV5-1 and TRBJ2-1, with D perhaps TRBD1 (5 bases). The CDR3 loop spans 13 amino acids. Germline V lookup: CDR1 SGHRS, CDR2 YFSETQ. Trimming left V 4 bases short and J 8 bases short, with 13 bases between. CDR3 in DNA: TGCGCCAGCAGCCCCCGGACATCCCATGAGCAGTTCTTC. This gives the protein CASSPRTSHEQFF.

This clonotype was recorded many times. V usage is TRBV27 and J usage is TRBJ2-7, with 8 bases fitting TRBD1. Trimming at V came to 4 bases and at J to 4 bases, leaving 9 bases not matched to a gene. The CDR3 length is 15 residues. CDR1 and CDR2 (germline): MNHEY, SMNVEV (reference sequence). For the CDR3, the DNA is TGTGCCAGCAGTTCCGGGACAGGTTCTGGTTACGAGCAGTACTTC. This codes for CASSSGTGSGYEQYF.

This sequence joins TRBV12-3 or TRBV12-4 and TRBJ2-2, with TRBD1 matching 7 bases. Trimming at V came to 6 bases and at J to 5 bases, leaving 9 bases not matched to a gene. This CDR3 has 15 residues. CDR3 in amino acids: CASRTDRVRTGELFF. The CDR3 DNA reads as TGTGCCAGCAGAACTGACAGGGTGAGGACCGGGGAGCTGTTTTTT.

This clonotype was counted ten times or more. V gene TRBV29-1 combines with J gene TRBJ1-2; no reliable D call. V was cut by 7 bases and J by 0 bases, with 9 bases left in between. The length of the CDR3 is 12 residues. Germline V CDR1 and CDR2: SQVTM, ANQGSEA. The CDR3 sequence is CSGSSPNYGYTF. As DNA, the CDR3 is TGCAGCGGGAGCAGTCCTAACTATGGCTACACCTTC.

At least ten counts were recorded for this clonotype. The rearrangement uses TRBV6-1 and TRBJ2-3; TRBD2 agrees at 8 bases. Per the germline V gene, CDR1 is MNHNS and CDR2 is SASEGT. Trimming took 5 bases from V and 1 from J; bases not matched to a gene: 8. The length of the CDR3 is 16 residues. The CDR3 is CASSSAGGYGTDTQYF. The CDR3 DNA reads as TGTGCCAGCAGTTCTGCGGGAGGATATGGCACAGATACGCAGTATTTT.

The V call is TRBV28, the J call TRBJ2-3; D not certain. The V end was cut by 3 bases, the J end by 0 bases, with 4 bases between. The CDR3 sequence is 13 residues long. Germline values: CDR1 MDHEN, CDR2 SYDVKM. This CDR3 reads CASSFKSTDTQYF. The CDR3 DNA reads TGTGCCAGCAGTTTTAAAAGCACAGATACGCAGTATTTT.

Ten or more counts support this clonotype. V and J are TRBV28 and TRBJ2-5, with 8 bases identical to TRBD1. With V trimmed by 3 bases and J by 2 bases, 5 bases remained unmatched. Germline loops: CDR1 MDHEN, CDR2 SYDVKM. The CDR3 has 15 amino acids. CDR3 DNA: TGTGCCAGCAGTTTTGAGACAGGGGCGCAAGAGACCCAGTACTTC. This encodes CASSFETGAQETQYF.

This clonotype was seen many times. The chain carries TRBV7-9 and TRBJ1-2; D perhaps matches TRBD1 (5 bases). Germline CDR1 reads SEHNR; CDR2 reads FQNEAQ (reference sequence). The CDR3 covers 18 residues. The V gene lost 1 base and the J gene lost 2 bases, with 20 bases spanning the gap. The CDR3 spells CASSLGSQLDRTNYGYTF. The CDR3 DNA sequence: TGTGCCAGCAGCTTAGGGTCACAGCTCGATCGGACAAACTATGGCTACACCTTC. Full variable domain (remainder filled in from reference TRBV7-9 and TRBJ1-2): DTGVSQNPRHKITKRGQNVTFRCDPISEHNRLYWYRQTLGQGPEFLTYFQNEAQLEKSRLLSDRFSAERPKGSFSTLEIQRTEQGDSAMYLCASSLGSQLDRTNYGYTFGSGTRLTVV.

In its sample, this clonotype was seen many times. The chain has TRBV19 and TRBJ1-2; no definite D call. With 2 bases removed from V and 3 bases from J, the gap between germline ends came to 7 bases. Germline loops: CDR1 LNHDA, CDR2 SQIVND (reference sequence). CDR3 length equals 13 residues. CDR3 sequence: CASSIQEYYGYTF. The CDR3, as DNA: TGTGCCAGTAGTATACAGGAATACTATGGCTACACCTTC.